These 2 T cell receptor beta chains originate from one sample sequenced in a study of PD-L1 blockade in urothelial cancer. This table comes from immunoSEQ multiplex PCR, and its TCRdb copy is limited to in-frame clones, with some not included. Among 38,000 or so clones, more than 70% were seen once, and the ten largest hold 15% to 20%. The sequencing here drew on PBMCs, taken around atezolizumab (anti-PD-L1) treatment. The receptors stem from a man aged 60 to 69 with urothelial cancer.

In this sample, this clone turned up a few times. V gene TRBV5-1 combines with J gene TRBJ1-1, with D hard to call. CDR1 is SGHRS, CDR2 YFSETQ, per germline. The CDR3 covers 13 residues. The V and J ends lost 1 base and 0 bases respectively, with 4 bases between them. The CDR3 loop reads CASSLSLNTEAFF. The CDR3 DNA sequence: TGCGCCAGCAGCTTGAGCCTGAACACTGAAGCTTTCTTT.

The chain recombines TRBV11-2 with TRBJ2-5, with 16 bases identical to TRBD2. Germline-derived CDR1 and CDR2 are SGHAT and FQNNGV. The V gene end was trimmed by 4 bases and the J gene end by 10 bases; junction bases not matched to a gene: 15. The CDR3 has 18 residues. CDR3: CASSSTFGTSGRALLQYF. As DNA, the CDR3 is TGTGCCAGCAGCTCCACCTTCGGGACTAGCGGGAGGGCCCTCCTCCAGTACTTC.